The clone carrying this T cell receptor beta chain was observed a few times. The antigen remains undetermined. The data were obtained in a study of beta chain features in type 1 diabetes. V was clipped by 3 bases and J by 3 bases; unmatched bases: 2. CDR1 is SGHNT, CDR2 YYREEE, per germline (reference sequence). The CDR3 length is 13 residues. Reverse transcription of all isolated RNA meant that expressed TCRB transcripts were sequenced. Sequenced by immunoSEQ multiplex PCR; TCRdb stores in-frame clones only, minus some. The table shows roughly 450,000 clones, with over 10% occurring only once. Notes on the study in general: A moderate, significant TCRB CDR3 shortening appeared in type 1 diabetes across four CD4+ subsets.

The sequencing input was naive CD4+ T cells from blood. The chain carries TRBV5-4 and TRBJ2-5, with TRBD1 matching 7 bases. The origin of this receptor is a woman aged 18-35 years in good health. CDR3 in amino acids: CASSWDSKETQYF. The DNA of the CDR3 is TGTGCCAGCAGCTGGGACAGCAAAGAGACCCAGTACTTC. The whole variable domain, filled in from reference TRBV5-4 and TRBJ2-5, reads ETGVTQSPTHLIKTRGQQVTLRCSSQSGHNTVSWYQQALGQGPQFIFQYYREEENGRGNFPPRFSGLQFPNYSSELNVNALELDDSALYLCASSWDSKETQYFGPGTRLLVL.